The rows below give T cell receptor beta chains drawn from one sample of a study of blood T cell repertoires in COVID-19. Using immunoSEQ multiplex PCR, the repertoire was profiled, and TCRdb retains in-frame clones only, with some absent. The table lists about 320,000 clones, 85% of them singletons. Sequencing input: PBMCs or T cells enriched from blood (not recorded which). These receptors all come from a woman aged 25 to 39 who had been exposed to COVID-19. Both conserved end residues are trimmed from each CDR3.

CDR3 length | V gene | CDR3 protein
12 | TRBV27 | ASSLGGATTEAF
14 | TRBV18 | ASSLGGQGIDSPLH
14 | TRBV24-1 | ATSDPGTGSSKEQY
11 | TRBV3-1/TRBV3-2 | ASSRQLNTEAF
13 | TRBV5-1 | ASSLTGYRTDTQY
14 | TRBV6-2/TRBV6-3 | ASSFTGQGMTAEAF
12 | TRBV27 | ASSILKTYNEQF
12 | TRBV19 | ASSIAQGRYEQY
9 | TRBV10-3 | AISATGRAF
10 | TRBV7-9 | ASSYGGDEQY
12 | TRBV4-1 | ASSQVTGYNEQF
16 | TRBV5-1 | ASSPWGAGGARNEKLF
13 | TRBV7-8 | ASSATGTGDSPLH
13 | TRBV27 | ASSLWGGNTGELF
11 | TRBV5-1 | ASRTGDTDTQY
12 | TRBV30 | AWAAGGPLETQY
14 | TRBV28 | ASSLWQGERPYGYT
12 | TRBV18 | ASSPNGGFNGYT
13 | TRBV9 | ASSVGGTGVYEQY
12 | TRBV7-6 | ASSLPGQGGEAF
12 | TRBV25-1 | ASPEGGQGETQY
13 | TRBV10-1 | ASSGLYRVFYGYT
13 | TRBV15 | ATSSRQGRGEKLF
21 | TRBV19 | ASSIEARLATKHKLTNTGELF
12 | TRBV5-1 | ASSLQAMNTEAF
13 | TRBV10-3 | AISGLAGGPGEQF